This T cell receptor (beta chain) was captured in a study of T cells in Graves' hyperthyroidism and ophthalmopathy. TCR beta CDR3 sequences were amplified from RNA transcripts. When the TCR CDR3 underwent first-round RT-PCR, the HTBI primer set was used. Each CDR3 protein is one row after TCRdb ran MiXCR on the multiplex PCR reads. The table shows hundreds of thousands of distinct CDR3 sequences, with roughly a third occurring only once. This CDR3 is built from 17 residues. The ends lost 1 base at V and 7 bases at J; junction bases unmatched: 7. Germline CDR1 is MGHRA and CDR2 is YSYEKL. The chain uses TRBV4-1 and TRBJ2-7, with 16 bases matching TRBD2. The specimen was blood. This receptor was obtained from a woman between 40 and 55 years old with Graves' hyperthyroidism. CDR3 protein: CASSQVGLAGGPGEQYF. The CDR3, as DNA: TGCGCCAGCAGCCAAGTGGGACTAGCGGGGGGGCCAGGGGAGCAGTACTTC.